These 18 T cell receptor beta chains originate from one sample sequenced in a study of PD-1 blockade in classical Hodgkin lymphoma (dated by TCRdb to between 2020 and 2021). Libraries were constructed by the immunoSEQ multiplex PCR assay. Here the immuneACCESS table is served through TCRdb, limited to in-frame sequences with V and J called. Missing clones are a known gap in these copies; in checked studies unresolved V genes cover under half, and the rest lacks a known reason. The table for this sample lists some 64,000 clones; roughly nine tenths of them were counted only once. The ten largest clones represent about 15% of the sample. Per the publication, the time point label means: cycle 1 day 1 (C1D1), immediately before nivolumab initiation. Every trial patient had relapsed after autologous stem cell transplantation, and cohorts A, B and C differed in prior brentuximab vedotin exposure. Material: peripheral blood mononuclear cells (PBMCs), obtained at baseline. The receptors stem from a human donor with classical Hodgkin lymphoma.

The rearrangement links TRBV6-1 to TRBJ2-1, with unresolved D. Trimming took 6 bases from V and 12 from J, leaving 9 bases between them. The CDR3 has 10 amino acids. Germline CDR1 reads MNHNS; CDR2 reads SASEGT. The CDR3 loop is CASRDNRQFF. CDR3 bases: TGTGCCAGCAGGGATAATCGGCAGTTCTTC.

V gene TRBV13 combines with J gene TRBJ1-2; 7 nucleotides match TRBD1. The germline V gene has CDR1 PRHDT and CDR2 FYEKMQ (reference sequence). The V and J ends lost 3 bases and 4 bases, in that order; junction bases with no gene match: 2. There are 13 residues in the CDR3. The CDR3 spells CASSFDRAYGYTF. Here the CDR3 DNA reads TGTGCCAGCAGCTTTGACAGGGCCTATGGCTACACCTTC.

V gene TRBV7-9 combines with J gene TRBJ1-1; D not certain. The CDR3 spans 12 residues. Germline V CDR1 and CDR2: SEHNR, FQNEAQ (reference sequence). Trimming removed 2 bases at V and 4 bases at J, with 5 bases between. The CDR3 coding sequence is TGTGCCAGCAGCTTACTGGGCACTGAAGCTTTCTTT. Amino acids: CASSLLGTEAFF.

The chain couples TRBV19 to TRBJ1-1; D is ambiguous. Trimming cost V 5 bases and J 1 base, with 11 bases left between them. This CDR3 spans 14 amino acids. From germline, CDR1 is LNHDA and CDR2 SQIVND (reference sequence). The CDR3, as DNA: TGTGCCAGTAGTGATGACACCTGGAACACTGAAGCTTTCTTT. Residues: CASSDDTWNTEAFF.

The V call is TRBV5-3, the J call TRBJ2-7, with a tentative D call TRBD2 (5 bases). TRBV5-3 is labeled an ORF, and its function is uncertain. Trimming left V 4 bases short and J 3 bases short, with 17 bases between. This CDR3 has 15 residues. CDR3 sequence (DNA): TGTGCCAGAAGCCCGCCGACTCGGGGAGTCTACGAGCAGTACTTC. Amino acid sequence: CARSPPTRGVYEQYF.

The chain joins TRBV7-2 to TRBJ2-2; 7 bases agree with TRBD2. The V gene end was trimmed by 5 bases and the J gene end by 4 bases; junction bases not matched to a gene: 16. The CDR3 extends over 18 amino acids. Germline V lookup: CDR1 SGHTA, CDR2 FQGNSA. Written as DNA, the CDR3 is TGTGCCAGCAGCGTTACATCATTTAGCGGGCCCTTCACCGGGGAGCTGTTTTTT. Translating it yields CASSVTSFSGPFTGELFF.

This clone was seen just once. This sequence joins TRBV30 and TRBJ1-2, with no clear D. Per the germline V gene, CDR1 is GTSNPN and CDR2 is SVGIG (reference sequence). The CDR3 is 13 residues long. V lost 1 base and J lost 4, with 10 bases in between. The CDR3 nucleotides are TGTGCCTGGAGTGGAGGAACTCCCTATGGCTACACCTTC. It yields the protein CAWSGGTPYGYTF.

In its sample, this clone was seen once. This chain's CDR3 is CASANRVRNEQFF. As DNA, the CDR3 is TGTGCCAGCGCAAACAGGGTCCGGAATGAGCAGTTCTTC. The chain is built from TRBV27 and TRBJ2-1; D may be TRBD1 (6 bases). This CDR3 has 13 amino acids. The V gene lost 8 bases and the J gene lost 7 bases, with 15 bases spanning the gap. CDR1 and CDR2 from the germline V gene are MNHEY and SMNVEV (reference sequence).

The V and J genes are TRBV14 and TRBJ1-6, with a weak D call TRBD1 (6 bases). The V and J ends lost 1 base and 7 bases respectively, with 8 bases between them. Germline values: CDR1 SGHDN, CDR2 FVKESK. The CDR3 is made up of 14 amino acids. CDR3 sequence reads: CASSQVQGNSPLHF. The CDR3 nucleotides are TGTGCCAGCAGCCAAGTACAGGGCAATTCACCCCTCCACTTT.

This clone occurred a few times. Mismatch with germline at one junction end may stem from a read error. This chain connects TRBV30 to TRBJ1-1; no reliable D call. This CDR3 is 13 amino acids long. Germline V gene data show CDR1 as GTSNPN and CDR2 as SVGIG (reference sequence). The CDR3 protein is CARRFTWDTEAFF. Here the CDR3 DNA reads TGTGCCCGGAGGTTCACGTGGGACACTGAAGCTTTCTTT.

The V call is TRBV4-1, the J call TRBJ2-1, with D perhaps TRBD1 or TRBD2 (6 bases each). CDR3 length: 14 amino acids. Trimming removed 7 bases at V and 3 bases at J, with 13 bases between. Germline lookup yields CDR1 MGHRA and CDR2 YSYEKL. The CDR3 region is CASTRGGIYNEQFF. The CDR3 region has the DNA TGCGCCAGCACTAGAGGGGGGATCTACAATGAGCAGTTCTTC.

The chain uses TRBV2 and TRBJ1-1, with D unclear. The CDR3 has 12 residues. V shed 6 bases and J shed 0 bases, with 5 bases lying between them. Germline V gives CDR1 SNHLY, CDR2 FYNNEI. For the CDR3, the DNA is TGTGCCAGCAGAGGTATGAACACTGAAGCTTTCTTT. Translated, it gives CASRGMNTEAFF.

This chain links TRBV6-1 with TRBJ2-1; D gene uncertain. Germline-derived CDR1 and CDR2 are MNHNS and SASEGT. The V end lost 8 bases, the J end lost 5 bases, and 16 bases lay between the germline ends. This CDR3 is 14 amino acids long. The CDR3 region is CASSASPADNEQFF. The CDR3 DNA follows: TGTGCCAGCTCGGCGTCCCCGGCGGACAATGAGCAGTTCTTC.

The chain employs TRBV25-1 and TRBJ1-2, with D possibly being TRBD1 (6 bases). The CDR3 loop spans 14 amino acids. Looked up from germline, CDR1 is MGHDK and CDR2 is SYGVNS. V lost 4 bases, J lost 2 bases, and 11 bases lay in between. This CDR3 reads CASSAPGENYGYTF. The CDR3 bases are TGTGCCAGCAGTGCTCCAGGGGAGAACTATGGCTACACCTTC.

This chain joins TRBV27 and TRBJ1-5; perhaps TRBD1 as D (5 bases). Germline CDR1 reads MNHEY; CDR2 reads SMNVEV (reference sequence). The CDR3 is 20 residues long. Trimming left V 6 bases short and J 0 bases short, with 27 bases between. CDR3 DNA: TGTGCCAGCAGCCATTCTCCGGGACGGACACTAACTTATAGCAATCAGCCCCAGCATTTT. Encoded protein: CASSHSPGRTLTYSNQPQHF.

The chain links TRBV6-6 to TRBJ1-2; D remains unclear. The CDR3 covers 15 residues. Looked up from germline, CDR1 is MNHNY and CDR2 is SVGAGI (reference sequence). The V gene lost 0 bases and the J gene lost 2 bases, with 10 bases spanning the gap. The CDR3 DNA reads TGTGCCAGCAGTTACTCGCCAGGAGGCAACTATGGCTACACCTTC. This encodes CASSYSPGGNYGYTF.

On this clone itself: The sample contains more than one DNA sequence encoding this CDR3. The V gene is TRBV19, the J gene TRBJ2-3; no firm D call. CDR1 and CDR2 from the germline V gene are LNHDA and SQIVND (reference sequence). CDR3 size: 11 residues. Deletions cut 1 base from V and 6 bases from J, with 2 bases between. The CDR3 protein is CASSIADTQYF. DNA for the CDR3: TGTGCCAGTAGTATAGCCGATACGCAGTATTTT.

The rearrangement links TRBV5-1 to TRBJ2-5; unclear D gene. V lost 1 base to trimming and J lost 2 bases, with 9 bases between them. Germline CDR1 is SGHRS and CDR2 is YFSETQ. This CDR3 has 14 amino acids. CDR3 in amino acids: CASSLQGLQETQYF. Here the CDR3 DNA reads TGCGCCAGCAGCTTGCAAGGGTTACAAGAGACCCAGTACTTC.